These T cell receptor beta chains were read from a single sample in a study of PD-1 blockade in classical Hodgkin lymphoma. Profiled with immunoSEQ multiplex PCR; TCRdb holds only in-frame clones, not every one. The table includes 40,000 or so clones, 75% to 85% detected once. The source was peripheral blood mononuclear cells (PBMCs), collected at baseline. Receptors were obtained from a human donor with classical Hodgkin lymphoma. The CDR3 runs from the conserved cysteine through the conserved F or W. D genes are given only for firm matches. Not every row has a clone size; where given, it reads once, few, many or a size class.

d_call: TRBD2
v_call: TRBV6-5
clone_size: .
j_call: TRBJ2-2
cdr3_length: 14
cdr3_nt: TGTGCCAGCAGTACTAGCGGGAGGCCCGGGGAGCTGTTTTTT
cdr3_aa: CASSTSGRPGELFF

d_call: .
v_call: TRBV4-3
clone_size: .
j_call: TRBJ2-3
cdr3_length: 14
cdr3_nt: TGCGCCAGCAGCCAAGAAGAGGTCACAGATACGCAGTATTTT
cdr3_aa: CASSQEEVTDTQYF

d_call: TRBD2
v_call: TRBV4-2
clone_size: .
j_call: TRBJ2-1
cdr3_length: 15
cdr3_nt: TGTGCCAGCAGCCACCCGATGGCGGGAGTTCAGGAGCAGTTCTTC
cdr3_aa: CASSHPMAGVQEQFF

d_call: TRBD1
v_call: TRBV11-2
clone_size: .
j_call: TRBJ1-4
cdr3_length: 15
cdr3_nt: TGTGCCAGCAGCCCAAAAGCCGACAGGGGGAAAAAACTGTTTTTT
cdr3_aa: CASSPKADRGKKLFF

d_call: TRBD1
v_call: TRBV10-1
clone_size: few
j_call: TRBJ1-1
cdr3_length: 16
cdr3_nt: TGCGCCAGCAGTCCCGGGACAGGGGAAATCGACACTGAAGCTTTCTTT
cdr3_aa: CASSPGTGEIDTEAFF

d_call: .
v_call: TRBV19
clone_size: .
j_call: TRBJ2-2
cdr3_length: 13
cdr3_nt: TGTGCCAGTAGGGAAAGAGGCACCGGGGAGCTGTTTTTT
cdr3_aa: CASRERGTGELFF

d_call: .
v_call: TRBV7-9
clone_size: few
j_call: TRBJ2-1
cdr3_length: 17
cdr3_nt: TGTGCCAGCAGCTTAGGGTCTGACGGATTCTCCTACAATGAGCAGTTCTTC
cdr3_aa: CASSLGSDGFSYNEQFF

d_call: TRBD1
v_call: TRBV28
clone_size: few
j_call: TRBJ1-2
cdr3_length: 13
cdr3_nt: TGTGCCAGCAGAACTTCGGGACAGGGACGTTACACCTTC
cdr3_aa: CASRTSGQGRYTF

d_call: .
v_call: TRBV6-5
clone_size: .
j_call: TRBJ2-1
cdr3_length: 15
cdr3_nt: TGTGCCAGCACCCCCGGAGGGAGCTCTTACAATGAGCAGTTCTTC
cdr3_aa: CASTPGGSSYNEQFF

d_call: .
v_call: TRBV6-5
clone_size: .
j_call: TRBJ2-7
cdr3_length: 13
cdr3_nt: TGTGCCAGCAGTTACGCGGGAAGCGGGGAGCAGTACTTC
cdr3_aa: CASSYAGSGEQYF

d_call: .
v_call: TRBV25-1
clone_size: .
j_call: TRBJ2-1
cdr3_length: 11
cdr3_nt: TGTGCCAGCAGTGATTTTGGGGTGTCGTTCTTC
cdr3_aa: CASSDFGVSFF

d_call: .
v_call: TRBV6-1
clone_size: once
j_call: TRBJ2-3
cdr3_length: 15
cdr3_nt: TGTGCCAGCAGCCGAACTAGTCCTAGCACAGATACGCAGTATTTT
cdr3_aa: CASSRTSPSTDTQYF

d_call: .
v_call: TRBV29-1
clone_size: .
j_call: TRBJ1-3
cdr3_length: 12
cdr3_nt: TGCAGCGGGGGAGTCAGGGGAAACACCATATATTTT
cdr3_aa: CSGGVRGNTIYF

d_call: .
v_call: TRBV7-2
clone_size: .
j_call: TRBJ2-2
cdr3_length: 14
cdr3_nt: TGTGCCAGCAGCTTCGGACTAAAGCTAGGGGAGCTGTTTTTT
cdr3_aa: CASSFGLKLGELFF

d_call: TRBD1
v_call: TRBV15
clone_size: .
j_call: TRBJ1-5
cdr3_length: 16
cdr3_nt: TGTGCCACCAGCTTACTGAGGGGGCGTCACAATCAGCCCCAGCATTTT
cdr3_aa: CATSLLRGRHNQPQHF

d_call: .
v_call: TRBV11-3
clone_size: few
j_call: TRBJ2-7
cdr3_length: 13
cdr3_nt: TGTGCCAGCAGCTTAGATCCCGGATACGAGCAGTACTTC
cdr3_aa: CASSLDPGYEQYF

d_call: .
v_call: TRBV28
clone_size: .
j_call: TRBJ1-4
cdr3_length: 15
cdr3_nt: TGTGCCAGCAGCCCCCGGGGGGGCTGGGATGAAAAACTGTTTTTT
cdr3_aa: CASSPRGGWDEKLFF

d_call: .
v_call: TRBV7-2
clone_size: few
j_call: TRBJ1-5
cdr3_length: 14
cdr3_nt: TGTGCCAGCAGCCCACGACAAGGTCGGCAGCCCCAGCATTTT
cdr3_aa: CASSPRQGRQPQHF

d_call: TRBD2
v_call: TRBV18
clone_size: .
j_call: TRBJ2-1
cdr3_length: 14
cdr3_nt: TGTGCCAGCTCACCGGGACTAGTAGAGAATGAGCAGTTCTTC
cdr3_aa: CASSPGLVENEQFF

d_call: .
v_call: TRBV11-3
clone_size: .
j_call: TRBJ2-2
cdr3_length: 17
cdr3_nt: TGTGCCAGCAGCCAACCGGCAGGCAGGCCGAACACCGGGGAGCTGTTTTTT
cdr3_aa: CASSQPAGRPNTGELFF

d_call: .
v_call: TRBV5-6
clone_size: .
j_call: TRBJ2-3
cdr3_length: 12
cdr3_nt: TGTGCCAGCAGCTTGTCGAGGGATACGCAGTATTTT
cdr3_aa: CASSLSRDTQYF

d_call: .
v_call: TRBV6-5
clone_size: .
j_call: TRBJ1-1
cdr3_length: 14
cdr3_nt: TGTGCCAGCAGCGTAGATACCAAAGGGGCTGAAGCTTTCTTT
cdr3_aa: CASSVDTKGAEAFF

d_call: .
v_call: TRBV2
clone_size: .
j_call: TRBJ1-6
cdr3_length: 16
cdr3_nt: TGTGCCAGCAAAGGGGGGAGGAGCTCCTATAATTCACCCCTCCACTTT
cdr3_aa: CASKGGRSSYNSPLHF

d_call: TRBD1
v_call: TRBV15
clone_size: .
j_call: TRBJ1-5
cdr3_length: 17
cdr3_nt: TGTGCCACCAGCAGAGATCAGGCAGGGGGCTGGAATCAGCCCCAGCATTTT
cdr3_aa: CATSRDQAGGWNQPQHF

d_call: .
v_call: TRBV2
clone_size: .
j_call: TRBJ2-7
cdr3_length: 11
cdr3_nt: TGTGCCAGCATTATGGTAAACGAGCAGTACTTC
cdr3_aa: CASIMVNEQYF

d_call: .
v_call: TRBV29-1
clone_size: .
j_call: TRBJ2-1
cdr3_length: 13
cdr3_nt: TGCAGCGGTGTGTCCTTTCAGGGGAGTGAGCAGTTCTTC
cdr3_aa: CSGVSFQGSEQFF

d_call: .
v_call: TRBV4-1
clone_size: few
j_call: TRBJ2-1
cdr3_length: 16
cdr3_nt: TGCGCCAGCAGCCAAGTGGACATGCTGAGTTACAATGAGCAGTTCTTC
cdr3_aa: CASSQVDMLSYNEQFF

d_call: .
v_call: TRBV11-3
clone_size: .
j_call: TRBJ1-1
cdr3_length: 13
cdr3_nt: TGTGCCAGCAGCTTAGACCTGAACACTGAAGCTTTCTTT
cdr3_aa: CASSLDLNTEAFF

d_call: TRBD2
v_call: TRBV19
clone_size: .
j_call: TRBJ2-2
cdr3_length: 16
cdr3_nt: TGTGCCAGTACCCCTTCTAGCGGGAGGGCGACCGGGGAGCTGTTTTTT
cdr3_aa: CASTPSSGRATGELFF

d_call: TRBD1
v_call: TRBV18
clone_size: .
j_call: TRBJ2-2
cdr3_length: 15
cdr3_nt: TGTGCCAGCTCACCCGGGACAGGAGGACCCGGGGAGCTGTTTTTT
cdr3_aa: CASSPGTGGPGELFF

d_call: .
v_call: TRBV6-4
clone_size: once
j_call: TRBJ2-7
cdr3_length: 15
cdr3_nt: TGTGCCAGCAGTGACTCGCCGGCTAACACTTACGAGCAGTACTTC
cdr3_aa: CASSDSPANTYEQYF

d_call: .
v_call: TRBV2
clone_size: .
j_call: TRBJ1-5
cdr3_length: 15
cdr3_nt: TGTGCCAGCAGTGAGACTTGGGGAGGAGGTCAGCCCCAGCATTTT
cdr3_aa: CASSETWGGGQPQHF

d_call: .
v_call: TRBV28
clone_size: .
j_call: TRBJ1-2
cdr3_length: 15
cdr3_nt: TGTGCCAGCACCATGCTAGACAGGACGCGCTATGGCTACACCTTC
cdr3_aa: CASTMLDRTRYGYTF